The 22 T cell receptor beta chains presented below share a single source sample, sequenced in a study of blood T cells in healthy people across ages. Alongside a J-beta primer mix, a sample-barcoded 5' primer served in a second PCR lasting roughly 6 to 12 cycles. TCRdb processed the 5' RACE reads anew with MiXCR; each CDR3 protein has one entry. The table shows about 280,000 distinct CDR3 sequences, with roughly 26% occurring only once. What was sequenced was blood. Receptors were obtained from a woman in her seventies in good health.

This clonotype has a handful of counts. The rearrangement joins TRBV5-5 to TRBJ2-5; unclear D gene. Trimming took 5 bases from V and 2 from J, leaving 13 bases between them. This CDR3 region has 14 residues. Germline V lookup: CDR1 SGHKS, CDR2 YYEKEE (reference sequence). The CDR3 is CASSPSGTQETQYF. CDR3 DNA: TGTGCCAGCAGTCCCAGTGGCACTCAAGAGACCCAGTACTTC.

The chain uses TRBV4-1 and TRBJ2-4; TRBD1 matches 7 bases. Looked up from germline, CDR1 is MGHRA and CDR2 is YSYEKL. V was clipped by 0 bases and J by 6 bases; unmatched bases: 2. This CDR3 has 14 amino acids. CDR3 nucleotides: TGCGCCAGCAGCCAAGAGCACAGGGGAAACATTCAGTACTTC. It yields the protein CASSQEHRGNIQYF.

The CDR3, as DNA: TGTGCCAGCAGCCCGAAGGGAGGGGTGAATTCACCCCTCCACTTT. Translation gives CASSPKGGVNSPLHF. The genes are TRBV6-5 and TRBJ1-6; D might be TRBD1 (5 bases). CDR1 MNHEY and CDR2 SVGAGI come from the germline V gene. V lost 6 bases and J lost 7, with 16 bases in between. The CDR3 spans 15 residues.

The genes are TRBV7-3 and TRBJ2-6; D remains unclear. The CDR3 is made up of 16 amino acids. The germline CDR1 and CDR2 sequences are SGHTA and FQGTGA. Trimming left V 1 base short and J 0 bases short, with 7 bases between. CDR3 bases: TGTGCCAGCAGCTTAATGACCCGCTCTGGGGCCAACGTCCTGACTTTC. Its protein is CASSLMTRSGANVLTF. Variable domain in full (rest from reference TRBV7-3 and TRBJ2-6): GAGVSQTPSNKVTEKGKYVELRCDPISGHTALYWYRQSLGQGPEFLIYFQGTGAADDSGLPNDRFFAVRPEGSVSTLKIQRTERGDSAVYLCASSLMTRSGANVLTFGAGSRLTVL.

The table lists this clonotype with a few counts. The CDR3 region is CASTLAGDPSGANVLTF. CDR3 DNA sequence: TGTGCCAGCACCCTCGCAGGGGATCCCTCTGGGGCCAACGTCCTGACTTTC. The J gene is TRBJ2-6, the V gene TRBV28; TRBD1 might be the D (6 bases). Germline CDR1 is MDHEN and CDR2 is SYDVKM. V was pared by 7 bases and J by 0 bases, with 16 bases between. The CDR3 sequence is 17 residues long.

The chain employs TRBV28 and TRBJ2-5, with D possibly being TRBD1 or TRBD2 (6 bases each). Germline V gene lookup returns CDR1 MDHEN and CDR2 SYDVKM. This CDR3 is built from 13 residues. Trimming cost V 7 bases and J 5 bases, with 14 bases left between them. CDR3 sequence reads: CASTKGGTETQYF. Written as DNA, the CDR3 is TGTGCCAGCACCAAAGGGGGGACCGAGACCCAGTACTTC.

This chain uses TRBV20-1 with TRBJ1-2; 9 positions agree with TRBD1. The CDR3 has 14 residues. The germline CDR1 and CDR2 sequences are DFQATT and SNEGSKA (reference sequence). Losses at the gene ends were 7 bases for V and 8 bases for J; bases not matched to a gene: 14. Here the CDR3 reads CSVPPGQGRRGYTF. CDR3 in DNA: TGCAGTGTTCCCCCGGGACAGGGAAGAAGAGGCTACACCTTC.

The sample holds a few counts of this clonotype. The chain employs TRBV20-1 and TRBJ2-5; 8 bases fit TRBD2. The trim removed 4 bases at V and 4 bases at J, leaving 11 bases unmatched. CDR1 is DFQATT and CDR2 is SNEGSKA in the germline V gene (reference sequence). The CDR3 is made up of 15 amino acids. The CDR3 here is CSATSDSGSGETQYF. In DNA form, the CDR3 reads TGCAGTGCTACCTCCGACAGCGGGAGTGGAGAGACCCAGTACTTC.

The rearrangement links TRBV5-8 to TRBJ2-5; D remains ambiguous. Trimming took off 4 bases at V and 5 bases at J, with 15 bases between the two ends. The CDR3 loop spans 14 amino acids. The germline CDR1 and CDR2 sequences are SGHTS and YDEGEE. CDR3 bases: TGTGCCAGCAGCCCCGGTTCAACGTGGGAGACCCAGTACTTC. It is translated as CASSPGSTWETQYF.

This clonotype was detected a few times. V gene TRBV28 combines with J gene TRBJ1-2; 12 nucleotides align to TRBD1. CDR1 MDHEN and CDR2 SYDVKM come from the germline V gene. The CDR3 is 15 amino acids. Trimming at V came to 4 bases and at J to 7 bases, leaving 7 bases not matched to a gene. The CDR3 protein is CASSSQGQGAGGYTF. CDR3 coding DNA: TGTGCCAGCAGTTCCCAGGGACAGGGGGCCGGTGGCTACACCTTC.

This chain uses TRBV27 with TRBJ1-4, with TRBD1 as a possible D gene (5 bases). CDR1 is MNHEY, CDR2 SMNVEV, per germline (reference sequence). The CDR3 sequence is 14 residues long. V was clipped by 3 bases and J by 2 bases, with 7 bases between them. The CDR3, as DNA: TGTGCCAGCAGTTTGGGGCCGACTAATGAAAAACTGTTTTTT. Its translation is CASSLGPTNEKLFF.

The chain carries TRBV24-1 and TRBJ2-2; 8 nucleotides agree with TRBD1. Germline lookup yields CDR1 KGHDR and CDR2 SFDVKD. The V segment lost 5 bases and the J segment 3 bases; nucleotides outside the gene matches: 4. CDR3 size: 15 residues. CDR3 nucleotides: TGTGCCACCAGTGGAGGGACAGGAGACACCGGGGAGCTGTTTTTT. Protein sequence: CATSGGTGDTGELFF.

In its sample, this clonotype was seen many times. V usage is TRBV4-1 and J usage is TRBJ2-7; D possibly corresponds to TRBD2 (7 bases). Germline V gene lookup returns CDR1 MGHRA and CDR2 YSYEKL. V lost 1 base, J lost 5 bases, and 9 bases lay in between. The CDR3 is made up of 13 amino acids. CDR3 amino acids: CASSQGGGNEQYF. The CDR3 coding sequence is TGCGCCAGCAGCCAAGGCGGGGGCAACGAGCAGTACTTC.

A note on this clonotype: A junction boundary mismatches the germline segment, possibly from a read error. The chain carries TRBV20-1 and TRBJ2-7; 9 bases map to TRBD2. CDR1 and CDR2 (germline): DFQATT, SNEGSKA (reference sequence). The CDR3 has 13 amino acids. The CDR3 coding sequence is TGCAGTGTATCTAGCGGGGATCGTTACGAGCCGTACTTC. It yields the protein CSVSSGDRYEPYF.

This chain links TRBV28 with TRBJ1-2, with D unresolved. Germline V gene sequence: CDR1 MDHEN, CDR2 SYDVKM. The CDR3 length is 13 residues. V lost 5 bases to trimming and J lost 8 bases, with 15 bases between them. The CDR3, as DNA: TGTGCCAGCAGTCCTGAGCCCTCCCTAGGCTACACCTTC. Its protein is CASSPEPSLGYTF.

J is TRBJ1-1 and V is TRBV9, with a tentative D call TRBD1 (6 bases). The V gene lost 4 bases and the J gene lost 1 base, with 23 bases spanning the gap. This CDR3 comprises 18 residues. CDR1 and CDR2 (germline): SGDLS, YYNGEE. CDR3 loop: CASSPRGGWGFGNTEAFF. Here the CDR3 DNA reads TGTGCCAGCAGCCCCAGGGGAGGTTGGGGGTTCGGGAACACTGAAGCTTTCTTT.

The CDR3 nucleotides are TGTGCCAGCACTCCTGGGGCAGTAGGGAGTTCGGGTGGCTACACCTTC. Translated, it gives CASTPGAVGSSGGYTF. The chain is built from TRBV12-3 or TRBV12-4 and TRBJ1-2, with a tentative D call TRBD1 (5 bases). V was shortened by 7 bases and J by 7 bases, with 25 bases between the two germline ends. CDR3 size: 16 residues.

The chain combines TRBV20-1 with TRBJ2-5, with 8 nucleotides matching TRBD1. The V and J ends lost 4 bases and 4 bases, in that order; junction bases with no gene match: 2. The germline V gene has CDR1 DFQATT and CDR2 SNEGSKA (reference sequence). The length of the CDR3 is 12 residues. CDR3 loop: CSAKGTGETQYF. The CDR3, as DNA: TGCAGTGCTAAAGGGACAGGAGAGACCCAGTACTTC.

The gene calls are TRBV10-3 and TRBJ2-5, with 9 bases aligning to TRBD2. Judging by the DNA end, TRBJ2-1 fits better; the J call may be wrong. The CDR3 totals 18 residues. The germline gives CDR1 ENHRY, CDR2 SYGVKD. CDR3 protein: CAISESTRPSGKGNEQFF. CDR3 sequence (DNA): TGTGCCATCAGTGAGTCGACAAGGCCTAGCGGGAAGGGCAATGAGCAGTTCTTC.

This chain uses TRBV6-2 or TRBV6-3 with TRBJ1-2, with D hard to call. Trimming pared 2 bases from V and 2 bases from J, leaving 6 bases between. The CDR3 covers 13 residues. CDR1 and CDR2 (germline): MNHEY, SVGEGT. CDR3 loop: CASSYLQNYGYTF. CDR3 DNA: TGTGCCAGCAGTTACCTACAGAACTATGGCTACACCTTC.

This clonotype was detected a few times. The V gene is TRBV2, the J gene TRBJ1-4; D is uncertain. The CDR3 has 15 residues. CDR1 is SNHLY and CDR2 is FYNNEI in the germline V gene. Trimming removed 6 bases at V and 5 bases at J, with 16 bases between. CDR3 nucleotides: TGTGCCAGCAGGGGCGACCGCCGAGTAAATGAAAAACTGTTTTTT. Protein: CASRGDRRVNEKLFF.

The chain links TRBV5-1 to TRBJ2-5; D is uncertain. Germline V gene lookup returns CDR1 SGHRS and CDR2 YFSETQ. The CDR3 extends over 16 amino acids. The V gene lost 0 bases and the J gene lost 0 bases, with 12 bases spanning the gap. The CDR3 here is CASSLVSALYQETQYF. The CDR3 DNA is TGCGCCAGCAGCTTGGTTTCGGCCTTGTACCAAGAGACCCAGTACTTC.